This T cell receptor (beta chain) appears in the sequencing data of a study of post-analysis software for immune sequencing data. Points from the study as a whole: Significantly lower normalized Chao1 diversity was found in patients with multiple sclerosis relative to controls. In patients, a few TRBV segments were more frequent than in controls, with TRBV5-6, TRBV5-1 and TRBV20-1 among them.

Germline lookup yields CDR1 SGDLS and CDR2 YYNGEE. The CDR3 consists of 15 residues. V gave up 4 bases and J gave up 5 bases, with 16 bases separating them. Unique-molecular-identifier-tagged TCR beta cDNA libraries were used. TCRdb analysed the PCR reads with MiXCR anew, one entry per CDR3 protein. The sample holds 820,000 or so distinct CDR3 sequences; around 50% are singletons and the top ten take over 4%. Remarks on this clonotype: Its antigen is not known.

Material for sequencing was blood. This TCR derives from a girl aged 10 to 17 with multiple sclerosis. This sequence joins TRBV9 and TRBJ2-4, with no clear D. The CDR3 DNA is TGTGCCAGCAGCCCAAGACTGGACCGACAAAACATTCAGTACTTC. Residues: CASSPRLDRQNIQYF.